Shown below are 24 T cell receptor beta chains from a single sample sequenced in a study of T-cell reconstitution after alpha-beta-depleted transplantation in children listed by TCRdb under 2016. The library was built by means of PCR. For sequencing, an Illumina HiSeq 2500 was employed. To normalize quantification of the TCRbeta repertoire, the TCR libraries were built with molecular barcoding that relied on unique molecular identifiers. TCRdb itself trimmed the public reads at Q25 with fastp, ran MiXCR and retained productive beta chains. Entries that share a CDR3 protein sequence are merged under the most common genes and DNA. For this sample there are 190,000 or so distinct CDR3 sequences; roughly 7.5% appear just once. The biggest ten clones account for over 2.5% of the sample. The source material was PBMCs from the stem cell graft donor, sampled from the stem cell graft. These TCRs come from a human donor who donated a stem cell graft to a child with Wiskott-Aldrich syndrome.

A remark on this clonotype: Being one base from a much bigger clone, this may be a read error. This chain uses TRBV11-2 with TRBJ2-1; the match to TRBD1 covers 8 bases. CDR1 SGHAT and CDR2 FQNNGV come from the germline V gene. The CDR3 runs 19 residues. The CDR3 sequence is CTSRSPGQVLPSSYNEQFF. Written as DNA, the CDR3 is TGTACCAGCAGGTCCCCGGGACAGGTCCTCCCGAGCTCCTACAATGAGCAGTTCTTC. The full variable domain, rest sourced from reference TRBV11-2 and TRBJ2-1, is EAGVAQSPRYKIIEKRQSVAFWCNPISGHATLYWYQQILGQGPKLLIQFQNNGVVDDSQLPKDRFSAERLKGVDSTLKIQPAKLEDSAVYLCTSRSPGQVLPSSYNEQFFGPGTRLTVL.

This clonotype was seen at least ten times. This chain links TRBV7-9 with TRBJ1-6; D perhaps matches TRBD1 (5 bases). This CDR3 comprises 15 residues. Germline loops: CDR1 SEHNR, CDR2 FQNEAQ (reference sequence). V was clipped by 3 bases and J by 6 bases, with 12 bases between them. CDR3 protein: CASSLEGQGNSPLHF. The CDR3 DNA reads TGTGCCAGCAGCTTGGAGGGCCAGGGTAATTCACCCCTCCACTTT.

Here the CDR3 DNA reads TGTGCCAGCAGAGCCGGGACACGATTTAACACTGAAGCTTTCTTT. It specifies CASRAGTRFNTEAFF. The chain recombines TRBV13 with TRBJ1-1; tentative D call: TRBD1 (6 bases). V was shortened by 6 bases and J by 2 bases, with 16 bases between the two germline ends. CDR1 PRHDT and CDR2 FYEKMQ come from the germline V gene (reference sequence). CDR3 length equals 15 residues.

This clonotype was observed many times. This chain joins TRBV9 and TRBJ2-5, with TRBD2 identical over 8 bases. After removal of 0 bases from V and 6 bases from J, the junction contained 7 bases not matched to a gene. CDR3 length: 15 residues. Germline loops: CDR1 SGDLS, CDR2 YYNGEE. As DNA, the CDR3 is TGTGCCAGCAGCGTAGCAGCGGGAGCCGTGCAGACCCAGTACTTC. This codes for CASSVAAGAVQTQYF.

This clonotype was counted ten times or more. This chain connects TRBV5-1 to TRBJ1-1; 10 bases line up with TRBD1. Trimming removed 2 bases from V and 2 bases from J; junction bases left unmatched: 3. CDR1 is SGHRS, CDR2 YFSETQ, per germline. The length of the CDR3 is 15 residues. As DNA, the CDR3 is TGCGCCAGCAGCTTCGGGACAGGGGAAAACACTGAAGCTTTCTTT. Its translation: CASSFGTGENTEAFF.

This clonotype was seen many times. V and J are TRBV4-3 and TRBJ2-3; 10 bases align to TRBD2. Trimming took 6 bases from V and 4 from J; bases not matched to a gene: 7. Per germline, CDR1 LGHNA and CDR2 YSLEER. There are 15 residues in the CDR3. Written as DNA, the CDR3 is TGCGCCAGCAGTCTAGCGGGAGAAGGCGCAGATACGCAGTATTTT. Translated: CASSLAGEGADTQYF.

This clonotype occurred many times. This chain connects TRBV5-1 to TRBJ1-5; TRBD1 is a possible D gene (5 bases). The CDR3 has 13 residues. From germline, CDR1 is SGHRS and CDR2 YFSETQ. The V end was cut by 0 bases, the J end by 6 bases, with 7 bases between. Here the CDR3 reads CASSLGGTQPQHF. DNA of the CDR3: TGCGCCAGCAGCTTGGGAGGGACTCAGCCCCAGCATTTT.

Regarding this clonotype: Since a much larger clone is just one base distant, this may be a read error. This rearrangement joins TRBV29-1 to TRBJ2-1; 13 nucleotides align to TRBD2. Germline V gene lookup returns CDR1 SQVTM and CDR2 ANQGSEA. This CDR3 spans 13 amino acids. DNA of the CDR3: TGCAGCGTTCGACTAGCGGGAGGTCATGAGCAGATCTTC. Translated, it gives CSVRLAGGHEQIF.

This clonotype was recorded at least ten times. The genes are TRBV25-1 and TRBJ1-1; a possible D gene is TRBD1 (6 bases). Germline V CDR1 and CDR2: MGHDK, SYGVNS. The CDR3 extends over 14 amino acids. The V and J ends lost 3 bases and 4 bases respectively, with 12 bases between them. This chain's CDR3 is CASSDTQGPTEAFF. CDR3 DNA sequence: TGTGCCAGCAGTGACACACAGGGACCCACTGAAGCTTTCTTT.

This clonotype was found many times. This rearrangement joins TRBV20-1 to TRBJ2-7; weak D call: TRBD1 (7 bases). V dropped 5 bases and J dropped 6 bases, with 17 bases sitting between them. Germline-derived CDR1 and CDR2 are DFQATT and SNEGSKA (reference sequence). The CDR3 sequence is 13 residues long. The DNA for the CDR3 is TGCAGTGCTGGCGGGACAGTACTGGGCGAGCAGTACTTC. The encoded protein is CSAGGTVLGEQYF.

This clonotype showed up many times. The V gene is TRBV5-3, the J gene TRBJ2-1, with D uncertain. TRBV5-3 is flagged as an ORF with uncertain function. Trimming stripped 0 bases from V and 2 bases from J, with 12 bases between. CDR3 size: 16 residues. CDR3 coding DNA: TGTGCCAGAAGCTTGGAGTCGGGCAAGGCCTACAATGAGCAGTTCTTC. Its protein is CARSLESGKAYNEQFF.

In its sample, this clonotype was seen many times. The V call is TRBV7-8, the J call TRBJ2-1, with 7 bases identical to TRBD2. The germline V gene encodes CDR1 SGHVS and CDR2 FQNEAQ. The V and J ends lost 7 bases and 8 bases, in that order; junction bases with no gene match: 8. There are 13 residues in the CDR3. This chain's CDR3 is CASNGEGRDEQFF. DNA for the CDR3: TGTGCCAGCAACGGAGAGGGGAGGGATGAGCAGTTCTTC.

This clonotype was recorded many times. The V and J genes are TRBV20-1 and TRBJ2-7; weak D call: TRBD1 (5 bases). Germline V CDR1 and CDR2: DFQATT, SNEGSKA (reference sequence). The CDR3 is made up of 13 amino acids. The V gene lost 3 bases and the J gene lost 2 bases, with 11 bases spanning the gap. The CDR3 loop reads CSARQGRAYEQYF. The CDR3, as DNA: TGCAGTGCTAGGCAGGGCAGAGCCTACGAGCAGTACTTC.

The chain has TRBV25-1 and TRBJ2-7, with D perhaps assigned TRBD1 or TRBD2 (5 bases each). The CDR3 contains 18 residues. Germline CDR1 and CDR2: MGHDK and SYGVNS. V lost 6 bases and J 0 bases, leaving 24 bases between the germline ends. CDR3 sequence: CASRASPPGQGNSYEQYF. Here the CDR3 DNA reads TGTGCCAGCAGAGCCTCCCCCCCGGGGCAGGGTAACTCCTACGAGCAGTACTTC.

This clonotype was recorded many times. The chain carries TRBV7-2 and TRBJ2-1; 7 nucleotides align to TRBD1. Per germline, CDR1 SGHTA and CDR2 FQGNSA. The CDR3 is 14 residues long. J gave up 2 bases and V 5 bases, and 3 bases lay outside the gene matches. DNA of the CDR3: TGTGCCAGCAGCAACAGGGGCACCTACAATGAGCAGTTCTTC. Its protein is CASSNRGTYNEQFF.

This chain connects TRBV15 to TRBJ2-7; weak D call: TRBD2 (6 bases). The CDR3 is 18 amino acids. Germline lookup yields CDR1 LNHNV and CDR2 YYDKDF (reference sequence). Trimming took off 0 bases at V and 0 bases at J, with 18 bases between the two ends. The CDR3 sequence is CATSREPGLASLSYEQYF. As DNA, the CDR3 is TGTGCCACCAGCAGAGAGCCGGGTCTAGCGTCTCTCTCCTACGAGCAGTACTTC.

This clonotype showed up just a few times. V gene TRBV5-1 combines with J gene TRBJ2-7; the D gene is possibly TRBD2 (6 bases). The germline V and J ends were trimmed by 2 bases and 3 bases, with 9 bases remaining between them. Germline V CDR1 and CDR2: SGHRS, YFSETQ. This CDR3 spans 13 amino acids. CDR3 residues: CASSFGTDYEQYF. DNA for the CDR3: TGCGCCAGCAGCTTTGGGACTGACTACGAGCAGTACTTC.

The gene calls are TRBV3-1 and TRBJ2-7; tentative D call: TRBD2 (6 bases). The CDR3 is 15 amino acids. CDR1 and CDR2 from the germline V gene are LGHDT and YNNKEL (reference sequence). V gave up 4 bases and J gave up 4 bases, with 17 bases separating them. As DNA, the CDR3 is TGTGCCAGCAGCCTCCAGAGAACAAGCGGGTACGAGCAGTACTTC. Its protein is CASSLQRTSGYEQYF.

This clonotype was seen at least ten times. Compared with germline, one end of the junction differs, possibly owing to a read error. Here the CDR3 DNA reads TGTGCCAGCAGTTTTGGGACAGGGCCCCTTAACTCTATGTTC. Its protein product is CASSFGTGPLNSMF. The rearrangement joins TRBV27 to TRBJ2-1; 9 nucleotides line up with TRBD1. CDR1 is MNHEY and CDR2 is SMNVEV in the germline V gene (reference sequence). The CDR3 loop spans 14 amino acids.

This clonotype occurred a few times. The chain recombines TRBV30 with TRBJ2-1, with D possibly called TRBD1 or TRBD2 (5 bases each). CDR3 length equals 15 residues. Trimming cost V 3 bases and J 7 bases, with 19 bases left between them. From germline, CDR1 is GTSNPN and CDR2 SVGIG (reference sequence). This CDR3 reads CAWSTPGPPWNEQFF. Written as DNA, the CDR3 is TGTGCCTGGAGCACACCGGGGCCACCATGGAATGAGCAGTTCTTC.

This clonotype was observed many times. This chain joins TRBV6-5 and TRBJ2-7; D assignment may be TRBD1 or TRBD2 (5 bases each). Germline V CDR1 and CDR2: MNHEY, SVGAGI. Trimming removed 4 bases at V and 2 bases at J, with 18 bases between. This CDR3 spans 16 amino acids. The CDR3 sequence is CASSSIKRDVAYEQYF. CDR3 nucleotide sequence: TGTGCCAGCAGTTCCATCAAACGGGACGTAGCCTACGAGCAGTACTTC.

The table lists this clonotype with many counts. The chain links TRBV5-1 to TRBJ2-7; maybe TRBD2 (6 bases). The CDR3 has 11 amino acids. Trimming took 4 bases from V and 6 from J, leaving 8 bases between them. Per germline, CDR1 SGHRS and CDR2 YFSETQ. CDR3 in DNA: TGCGCCAGCAGCCGGGACTTCGAGCAGTACTTC. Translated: CASSRDFEQYF.

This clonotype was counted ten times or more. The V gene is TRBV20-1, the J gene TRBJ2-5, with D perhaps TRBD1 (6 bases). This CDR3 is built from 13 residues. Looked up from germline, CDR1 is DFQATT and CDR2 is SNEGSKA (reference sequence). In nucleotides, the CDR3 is TGCAGCCAACTGGGACACATCCAAGAGACCCAGTACTTC. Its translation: CSQLGHIQETQYF.

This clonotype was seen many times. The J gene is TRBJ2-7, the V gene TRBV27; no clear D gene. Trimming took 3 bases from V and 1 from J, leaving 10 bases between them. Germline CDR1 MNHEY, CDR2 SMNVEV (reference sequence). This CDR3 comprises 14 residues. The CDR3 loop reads CASSLSGPSYEQYF. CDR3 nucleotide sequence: TGTGCCAGCAGTTTGTCAGGTCCTTCCTACGAGCAGTACTTC.